The present TCR beta chain was sequenced within a study of lymphopenia after photon versus proton radiotherapy. Study-level results: After lymphocyte nadir, photon-treated repertoires showed oligoclonal expansion, especially CD8+ Temra. Only patients who died were analyzed for survival; proton advantage is unproven. Relative stability marked proton patients; photon patients lost diversity and naive cells. A bigger post-nadir fall in TCR diversity correlated inversely with survival time in deceased patients.

A note on this clone: What it recognizes is unknown.

Clones were read by immunoSEQ multiplex PCR, and TCRdb kept only the in-frame ones, dropping some. This sample carries 70,000 or so clones, 85% to 95% of them seen once, and the ten largest clones take around 2%. CDR3 length: 15 residues. The V and J ends lost 1 base and 0 bases respectively, with 7 bases between them. Germline V lookup: CDR1 SGHTA, CDR2 FQGNSA. The sequencing here drew on peripheral blood, taken from a patient treated with photon-based radiotherapy. The sequence was obtained from a woman aged 40 to 49 with cholangiocarcinoma. The chain combines TRBV7-2 with TRBJ1-3; D remains unclear. The CDR3 region has the DNA TGTGCCAGCAGCTTAGATACAGCCTCTGGAAACACCATATATTTT. As protein: CASSLDTASGNTIYF.